These 2 T cell receptor beta chains share one sample of origin, sequenced in a study of beta chain features in type 1 diabetes. All of the isolated RNA was reverse transcribed, so expressed TCRB transcripts were sequenced. The table came from immunoSEQ multiplex PCR; TCRdb's copy has only in-frame clones and leaves some out. The table lists 600,000 to 750,000 clones, over 10% of them singletons. Antigen specificity for these receptors is unknown. Study findings and constraints: There was a moderate but significant shortening of TCRB CDR3s in all four CD4+ subsets of Type 1 diabetes patients.

Sequencing was carried out using naive CD4+ T cells from blood. Receptors were obtained from a man aged 25-40 years with type 1 diabetes.

This clone was seen a few times. The chain recombines TRBV9 with TRBJ1-4; 7 nucleotides line up with TRBD1. Germline CDR1 is SGDLS and CDR2 is YYNGEE. V dropped 3 bases and J dropped 5; count of bases not matched to a gene: 16. The CDR3 covers 18 residues. DNA for the CDR3: TGTGCCAGCAGCGCGTGGTTGAGGGGGCAGTATCCCAATGAAAAACTGTTTTTT. Protein product: CASSAWLRGQYPNEKLFF. Full variable domain (remainder filled in from reference TRBV9 and TRBJ1-4): DSGVTQTPKHLITATGQRVTLRCSPRSGDLSVYWYQQSLDQGLQFLIQYYNGEERAKGNILERFSAQQFPDLHSELNLSSLELGDSALYFCASSAWLRGQYPNEKLFFGSGTQLSVL.

CDR3 in amino acids: CASSLGRDRGNSPLHF. CDR3 bases: TGTGCCAGCAGCTTAGGTCGGGACAGGGGTAATTCACCCCTCCACTTT. The chain couples TRBV7-9 to TRBJ1-6, with 10 bases that match TRBD1. The CDR3 is 16 residues long. Germline CDR1 reads SEHNR; CDR2 reads FQNEAQ (reference sequence). J gave up 6 bases and V 1 base, and 3 bases lay outside the gene matches.